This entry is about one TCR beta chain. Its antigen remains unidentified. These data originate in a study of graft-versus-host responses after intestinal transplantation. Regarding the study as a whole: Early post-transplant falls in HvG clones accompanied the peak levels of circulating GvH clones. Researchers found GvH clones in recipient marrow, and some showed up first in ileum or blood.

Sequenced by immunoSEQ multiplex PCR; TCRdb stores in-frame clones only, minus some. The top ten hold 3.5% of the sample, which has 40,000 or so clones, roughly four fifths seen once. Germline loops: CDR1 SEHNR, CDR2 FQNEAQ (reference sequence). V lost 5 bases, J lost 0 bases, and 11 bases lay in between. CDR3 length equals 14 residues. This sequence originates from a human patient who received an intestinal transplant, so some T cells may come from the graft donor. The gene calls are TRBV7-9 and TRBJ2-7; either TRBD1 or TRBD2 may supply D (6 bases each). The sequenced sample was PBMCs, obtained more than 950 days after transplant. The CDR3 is CASSPGGSSYEQYF. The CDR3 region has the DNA TGTGCCAGCAGCCCCGGGGGCAGCTCCTACGAGCAGTACTTC.